A single sample is the source of the 20 T cell receptor beta chains below, sequenced in a study (dated by TCRdb to the mid-2010s). Preparation of the library involved multiplex PCR. Sequenced using an Ion Torrent PGM. For the approximately 21-patient analysis, adaptor-ligated barcode primers were used to amplify TRBV12-4/TRBJ1-2 clonotypes. Starting from the raw public reads, TCRdb applied fastp trimming at Q25, assembled clones with MiXCR and retained in-frame beta chains. A single entry per CDR3 protein holds the most common genes and DNA from its merged rows. The table for this sample lists around 980 distinct CDR3 sequences; around 3% of them were counted only once. Less than 70% of the sample is held by the ten biggest clonotypes. Tregs were isolated as CD4+CD25+CD127-/low cells. The sequenced sample was tumor-infiltrating Tregs sorted from the breast tumor. The receptor source for this set is a female donor with breast cancer.

This clonotype rates as medium-sized. The chain joins TRBV12-3 or TRBV12-4 to TRBJ1-2; D ambiguous. CDR3 length: 15 residues. Trimming removed 4 bases at V and 5 bases at J, with 17 bases between. Written as DNA, the CDR3 is TGTGCCAGCAGTTCGCGCAGGACCGCTGCTTATGGCTACACCTTC. This encodes CASSSRRTAAYGYTF.

In its sample, this clonotype was seen many times. This chain uses TRBV12-3 or TRBV12-4 with TRBJ1-2; D ambiguous. Trimming stripped 3 bases from V and 3 bases from J, with 14 bases between. The CDR3 contains 15 residues. The CDR3 sequence is CASSFSSRIHYGYTF. CDR3 bases: TGTGCCAGCAGTTTCAGTAGCAGGATCCACTATGGCTACACCTTC.

This clonotype was seen many times. The V and J genes are TRBV12-3 or TRBV12-4 and TRBJ1-2; D perhaps matches TRBD1 (5 bases). The CDR3 length is 13 residues. V dropped 3 bases and J dropped 5 bases, with 10 bases sitting between them. The CDR3 sequence: CASSLTEIYGYTF. CDR3 bases: TGTGCCAGCAGTTTGACAGAGATTTATGGCTACACCTTC.

Sample share makes this clonotype medium-sized. The V gene is TRBV12-3 or TRBV12-4, the J gene TRBJ1-2, with D unresolved. The CDR3 runs to 11 residues. Trimming left V 6 bases short and J 10 bases short, with 12 bases between. CDR3 DNA: TGTGCCAGCAGCCTAGAGAGGAACTACACCTTC. Translated: CASSLERNYTF.

By share of the sample, this clonotype is medium-sized. This chain links TRBV12-3 or TRBV12-4 with TRBJ1-2; TRBD1 matches 7 bases. V lost 5 bases, J lost 2 bases, and 2 bases stayed unmatched. The CDR3 has 13 residues. This chain's CDR3 is CASSPDRNYGYTF. In nucleotides, the CDR3 is TGTGCCAGCAGTCCGGACAGGAACTATGGCTACACCTTC.

By its share, this clonotype is medium-sized (0.01 to 0.1%). The rearrangement joins TRBV12-3 or TRBV12-4 to TRBJ1-2; D gene ambiguous. This CDR3 comprises 12 residues. V was clipped by 5 bases and J by 3 bases, with 7 bases between them. CDR3 nucleotide sequence: TGTGCCAGCAGTCCGGACTACTATGGCTACACCTTC. Protein product: CASSPDYYGYTF.

By sample fraction, this clonotype is large. Relative to the germline gene, one junction end is altered; a read error may explain this. The chain has TRBV12-3 or TRBV12-4 and TRBJ1-2, with 7 bases lining up with TRBD1. The CDR3 loop spans 14 amino acids. CDR3 amino acids: CASSSTGISSSSFF. The CDR3 nucleotides read TGTGCCAGCAGCTCGACAGGGATCTCTTCTTCGTCGTTCTTC.

In this sample, this clonotype is medium-sized. This chain uses TRBV12-3 or TRBV12-4 with TRBJ1-2; D remains unclear. This CDR3 has 15 amino acids. V lost 5 bases to trimming and J lost 6 bases, with 19 bases between them. The CDR3 protein is CASSRSPSPSHGYTF. Here the CDR3 DNA reads TGTGCCAGCAGTCGTTCGCCATCGCCGAGTCATGGCTACACCTTC.

This clonotype has a count of ten or more. V usage is TRBV12-3 or TRBV12-4 and J usage is TRBJ1-2; D is uncertain. Trimming took 2 bases from V and 8 from J, leaving 9 bases between them. This CDR3 contains 12 residues. CDR3 protein: CASSLILEGYTF. As DNA, the CDR3 is TGTGCCAGCAGTTTAATCCTGGAAGGCTACACCTTC.

By share, this clonotype ranks as medium-sized (0.01 to 0.1%). The chain couples TRBV12-3 or TRBV12-4 to TRBJ1-2; a possible D gene is TRBD1 (5 bases). The CDR3 runs to 14 residues. The V and J ends lost 5 bases and 4 bases respectively, with 14 bases between them. The CDR3 sequence is CASSLLSDIYGYTF. For the CDR3, the DNA is TGTGCCAGCAGTCTCCTTTCGGACATCTATGGCTACACCTTC.

This clonotype is medium-sized (0.01 to 0.1%) by share. The gene calls are TRBV12-3 or TRBV12-4 and TRBJ1-2; D uncertain. V lost 6 bases to trimming and J lost 4 bases, with 18 bases between them. The CDR3 is 15 amino acids. CDR3 loop: CASSEIATRLYGYTF. The CDR3 nucleotides read TGTGCCAGCAGCGAGATCGCTACACGACTCTATGGCTACACCTTC.

Many counts were recorded for this clonotype. This chain connects TRBV12-3 or TRBV12-4 to TRBJ1-2, with D possibly matching TRBD1 (5 bases). The CDR3 is made up of 15 amino acids. Trimming took off 5 bases at V and 2 bases at J, with 15 bases between the two ends. The CDR3 DNA reads as TGTGCCAGCAGTACGCCCGGGACGGTCAACTATGGCTACACCTTC. This encodes CASSTPGTVNYGYTF.

By proportion, this clonotype is medium-sized. This chain connects TRBV12-3 or TRBV12-4 to TRBJ1-2; TRBD1 aligns across 9 bases. V lost 5 bases, J lost 4 bases, and 2 bases stayed unmatched. This CDR3 region has 13 residues. In nucleotides, the CDR3 is TGTGCCAGCAGTCCGGGACAGGGCTATGGCTACACCTTC. Protein sequence: CASSPGQGYGYTF.

By its share, this clonotype is medium-sized. This sequence joins TRBV12-3 or TRBV12-4 and TRBJ1-2, with D possibly TRBD1 on 5 matching bases. V lost 5 bases and J 5 bases, leaving 15 bases between the germline ends. This CDR3 is built from 14 residues. The CDR3 reads CASSPRAAGYGYTF. The CDR3 DNA follows: TGTGCCAGCAGTCCCCGGGCGGCAGGGTATGGCTACACCTTC.

By proportion, this clonotype is medium-sized. The rearrangement links TRBV12-3 or TRBV12-4 to TRBJ1-2; 7 nucleotides agree with TRBD1. The V gene end was trimmed by 5 bases and the J gene end by 7 bases; junction bases not matched to a gene: 7. CDR3 length equals 13 residues. As DNA, the CDR3 is TGTGCCAGCAGTGCGCTAGACAGGGCTGGCTACACCTTC. Amino acid sequence: CASSALDRAGYTF.

By share, this clonotype counts as medium-sized. V is TRBV12-3 or TRBV12-4 and J is TRBJ1-2; maybe TRBD1 (5 bases). With 3 bases removed from V and 6 bases from J, the gap between germline ends came to 20 bases. This CDR3 comprises 16 residues. CDR3: CASSFAGPPLLDGYTF. The CDR3 bases are TGTGCCAGCAGTTTTGCAGGGCCACCCTTATTGGATGGCTACACCTTC.

In this sample, this clonotype is medium-sized. V usage is TRBV12-3 or TRBV12-4 and J usage is TRBJ1-2; D is uncertain. The V gene lost 5 bases and the J gene lost 5 bases, with 6 bases spanning the gap. This CDR3 has 11 amino acids. This CDR3 reads CASSLGYGYTF. The CDR3 DNA sequence: TGTGCCAGCAGTCTAGGGTATGGCTACACCTTC.

Judged by abundance, this clonotype is medium-sized. The chain joins TRBV12-3 or TRBV12-4 to TRBJ1-2, with unresolved D. V lost 6 bases and J lost 6, with 11 bases in between. CDR3 length: 12 amino acids. CDR3 sequence: CASRPGFDGYTF. CDR3 sequence (DNA): TGTGCCAGCAGGCCAGGTTTTGATGGCTACACCTTC.

Sample share makes this clonotype medium-sized. The gene calls are TRBV12-3 or TRBV12-4 and TRBJ1-2; 9 nucleotides match TRBD1. V lost 4 bases, J lost 4 bases, and 4 bases stayed unmatched. This CDR3 comprises 14 residues. CDR3 in DNA: TGTGCCAGCAGTTCAGGGACAGGGACCTATGGCTACACCTTC. Amino acid sequence: CASSSGTGTYGYTF.

In its sample, this clonotype is medium-sized (0.01 to 0.1%). CDR3 nucleotide sequence: TGTGCCAGCAGTTCCCCGTCCCTAACACGGGGCTACACCTTC. As protein: CASSSPSLTRGYTF. The chain is built from TRBV12-3 or TRBV12-4 and TRBJ1-2, with unresolved D. The CDR3 consists of 14 residues. The V end was cut by 4 bases, the J end by 8 bases, with 17 bases between.